The 8 T cell receptor beta chains reported below all come from one sample, sequenced in a study of identical twins. Each CDR3 protein gets one entry after TCRdb re-called the 5' RACE reads with MiXCR. The sample includes some 320,000 distinct CDR3 sequences, approximately 13% of them seen just once. This sample also appeared in a second study, on yellow fever vaccine responses in identical twins.

The sequenced material came from CD8+ T cells sorted from blood. The source of these receptors is a woman aged 18-35 years in good health.

This clonotype has ten or more counts. The chain couples TRBV29-1 to TRBJ2-3; 8 bases align to TRBD1. Germline assignment: CDR1 SQVTM and CDR2 ANQGSEA. This CDR3 has 15 amino acids. The V gene end was trimmed by 2 bases and the J gene end by 4 bases; junction bases not matched to a gene: 8. The CDR3 sequence is CSVETGGPPSDTQYF. The CDR3 bases are TGCAGCGTTGAAACAGGGGGGCCCCCTTCAGATACGCAGTATTTT.

This clonotype was counted only a few times. The chain's CDR3 is CASSDLPNTEAFF. The DNA of the CDR3 is TGTGCCAGCAGTGACCTACCTAACACTGAAGCTTTCTTT. The rearrangement joins TRBV6-1 to TRBJ1-1; the D is unclear. The germline V and J ends were trimmed by 3 bases and 2 bases, with 7 bases remaining between them. The CDR3 has 13 amino acids. Germline CDR1 MNHNS, CDR2 SASEGT.

V usage is TRBV24-1 and J usage is TRBJ1-1; D is ambiguous. CDR1 and CDR2 (germline): KGHDR, SFDVKD. The V and J ends lost 1 base and 4 bases respectively, with 6 bases between them. CDR3 length: 13 residues. This CDR3 is CATSDFTGTEAFF. For the CDR3, the DNA is TGTGCCACCAGTGATTTTACGGGCACTGAAGCTTTCTTT.

This clonotype was counted between two and nine times. This chain uses TRBV20-1 with TRBJ2-7; a weak D match, TRBD1 (5 bases). Germline loops: CDR1 DFQATT, CDR2 SNEGSKA (reference sequence). CDR3 size: 12 residues. V was shortened by 6 bases and J by 0 bases, with 9 bases between the two germline ends. CDR3 sequence: CSATDNSYEQYV. The CDR3 DNA follows: TGCAGTGCCACGGACAACTCCTACGAGCAGTACGTC.

The V gene is TRBV7-6, the J gene TRBJ1-6; TRBD1 is a possible D gene (6 bases). The CDR3 has 15 amino acids. Germline CDR1 is SGHVS and CDR2 is FNYEAQ. The V end was cut by 2 bases, the J end by 14 bases, with 19 bases between. The CDR3 loop is CASSLCPHRASSLHF. The CDR3 DNA sequence: TGTGCCAGCAGCTTATGCCCGCACAGGGCCTCTTCCCTCCACTTT.

V gene TRBV20-1 combines with J gene TRBJ2-7; D possibly corresponds to TRBD2 (5 bases). This CDR3 region has 17 residues. The V end lost 0 bases, the J end lost 3 bases, and 21 bases lay between the germline ends. Germline assignment: CDR1 DFQATT and CDR2 SNEGSKA (reference sequence). The CDR3 DNA reads as TGCAGTGCTAGAGATCCGCGGGTCAGAGACCCCCTCTACGAGCAGTACTTC. This codes for CSARDPRVRDPLYEQYF.

The chain links TRBV5-6 to TRBJ2-1; D might be TRBD2 (6 bases). V was pared by 1 base and J by 2 bases, with 16 bases between. The CDR3 totals 17 residues. CDR1 and CDR2 (germline): SGHDT, YYEEEE. The CDR3 DNA follows: TGTGCCAGCAGCTTGAGTTTCTTGGGAGGTCCCTACAATGAGCAGTTCTTC. Translated: CASSLSFLGGPYNEQFF.

This chain joins TRBV7-9 and TRBJ1-2; D is unresolved. The ends were cut back, 4 bases at V and 2 bases at J, with 17 bases in the middle. This CDR3 contains 16 residues. Germline V gives CDR1 SEHNR, CDR2 FQNEAQ (reference sequence). The CDR3 region has the DNA TGTGCCAGCAGCTATCGAGCCCGGGAATCCAACTATGGCTACACCTTC. Translated: CASSYRARESNYGYTF.